Listed below are T cell receptor beta chains from one sample, sequenced in a study of T cells after yellow fever vaccination. TCRdb re-analysed the 5' RACE reads in MiXCR, keeping a single row per CDR3 protein. Altogether under 250,000 distinct CDR3 sequences are present, 3% to 3.5% being singletons, with the ten largest covering around 3%. Sequences were derived from CD4+ T cells sorted from PBMCs, sampled 10 days after the yellow fever booster vaccination. All receptors derive from a man in his late teens or twenties who received the YFV17D yellow fever vaccine. Both conserved end residues are part of each CDR3. Fields, in order: clone size, V gene, J gene, D gene, CDR3 protein, CDR3 DNA. A D gene is named only where the DNA matches it firmly. Not every row has a clone size; where given, it reads once, few, many or a size class.

many	TRBV12-3/TRBV12-4	TRBJ2-1	.	CASSSYEQFF	TGTGCCAGCAGTTCTTATGAGCAGTTCTTC
few	TRBV20-1	TRBJ2-1	.	CSARADGLLAGNEQFF	TGCAGTGCTAGAGCGGACGGGCTACTAGCTGGCAATGAGCAGTTCTTC
many	TRBV6-1	TRBJ1-1	TRBD1	CASSATGAEAFF	TGTGCCAGCAGTGCCACAGGGGCTGAAGCTTTCTTT
.	TRBV7-8	TRBJ1-5	.	CASSVTGNQPQHF	TGTGCCAGCAGCGTAACAGGAAATCAGCCCCAGCATTTT
few	TRBV7-9	TRBJ2-7	.	CASSYWGPSYEQYF	TGTGCCAGCAGCTACTGGGGACCTAGCTACGAGCAGTACTTC
many	TRBV6-5	TRBJ2-5	.	CASSYSGRGETQYF	TGTGCCAGCAGTTACTCGGGCAGGGGAGAGACCCAGTACTTC
many	TRBV18	TRBJ1-2	.	CASSPSTEGRYGYTF	TGTGCCAGCTCACCCTCGACAGAGGGTCGGTATGGCTACACCTTC
many	TRBV5-1	TRBJ2-2	.	CASSFRGNTGELFF	TGTGCCAGCAGCTTCAGGGGGAACACCGGGGAGCTGTTTTTT
.	TRBV20-1	TRBJ2-2	TRBD2	CSANTGTSGRAGELFF	TGCAGTGCCAACACCGGGACTAGCGGGCGAGCGGGGGAGCTGTTTTTT
.	TRBV7-8	TRBJ1-2	.	CASSSFRANGYTF	TGTGCCAGCAGCTCCTTCAGGGCCAATGGCTACACCTTC
many	TRBV6-5	TRBJ2-5	.	CASSYQGGLPQETQYF	TGTGCCAGCAGTTATCAGGGAGGACTCCCTCAAGAGACCCAGTACTTC
few	TRBV2	TRBJ2-1	.	CASSLIRGAYNEQFF	TGTGCCAGCAGTCTCATCAGGGGGGCCTACAATGAGCAGTTCTTC
few	TRBV29-1	TRBJ1-5	.	CSVPGDSYESQHF	TGCAGCGTTCCGGGAGACAGCTATGAGTCCCAGCATTTT
many	TRBV12-3/TRBV12-4	TRBJ2-7	TRBD2	CASSPTSGTYEQYF	TGTGCCAGCAGCCCGACTAGCGGGACCTACGAGCAGTACTTC
many	TRBV20-1	TRBJ1-2	.	CSAPIGAHSGYTF	TGCAGTGCTCCCATCGGGGCCCATTCTGGCTACACCTTC
many	TRBV2	TRBJ2-7	.	CASSGQAYEQYF	TGTGCCAGCAGTGGGCAGGCCTACGAGCAGTACTTC
.	TRBV7-9	TRBJ1-6	.	CASSLWRGADSPLHF	TGTGCCAGCAGTCTTTGGCGGGGGGCCGATTCACCCCTCCACTTT
many	TRBV5-6	TRBJ2-4	.	CASSFRDLAKNIQYF	TGTGCCAGCAGCTTTAGGGACCTAGCCAAAAACATTCAGTACTTC
many	TRBV12-3/TRBV12-4	TRBJ2-1	.	CATLRNGAYNEQFF	TGTGCCACCTTACGAAACGGGGCCTACAATGAGCAGTTCTTC
many	TRBV29-1	TRBJ1-1	TRBD1	CSSSLAGQGAQTEAFF	TGCAGCTCCTCCCTTGCCGGACAGGGGGCACAAACTGAAGCTTTCTTT
many	TRBV12-3/TRBV12-4	TRBJ2-7	.	CASSFRGGHSYEQYF	TGTGCCAGCAGTTTTAGGGGCGGGCACTCCTACGAGCAGTACTTC
many	TRBV29-1	TRBJ1-4	.	CSVAADSRKLFF	TGCAGCGTTGCGGCGGACTCAAGGAAACTGTTTTTT